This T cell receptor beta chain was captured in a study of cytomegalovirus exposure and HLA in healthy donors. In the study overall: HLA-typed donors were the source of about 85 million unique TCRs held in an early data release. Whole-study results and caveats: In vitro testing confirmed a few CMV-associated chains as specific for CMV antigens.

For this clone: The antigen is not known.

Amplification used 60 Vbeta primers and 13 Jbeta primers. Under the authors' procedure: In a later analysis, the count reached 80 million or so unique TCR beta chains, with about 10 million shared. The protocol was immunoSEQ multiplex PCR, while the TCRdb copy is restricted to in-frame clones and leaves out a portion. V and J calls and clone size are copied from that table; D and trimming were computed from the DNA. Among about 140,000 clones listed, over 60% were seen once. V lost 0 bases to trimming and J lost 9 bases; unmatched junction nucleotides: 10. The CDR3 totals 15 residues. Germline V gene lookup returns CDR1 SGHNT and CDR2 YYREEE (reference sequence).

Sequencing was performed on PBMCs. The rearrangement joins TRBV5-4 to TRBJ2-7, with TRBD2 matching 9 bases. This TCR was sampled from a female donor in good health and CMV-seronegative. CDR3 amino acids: CASSLAASGDRRQYF. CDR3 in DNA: TGTGCCAGCAGCTTGGCCGCTAGCGGGGACCGAAGGCAGTACTTC.